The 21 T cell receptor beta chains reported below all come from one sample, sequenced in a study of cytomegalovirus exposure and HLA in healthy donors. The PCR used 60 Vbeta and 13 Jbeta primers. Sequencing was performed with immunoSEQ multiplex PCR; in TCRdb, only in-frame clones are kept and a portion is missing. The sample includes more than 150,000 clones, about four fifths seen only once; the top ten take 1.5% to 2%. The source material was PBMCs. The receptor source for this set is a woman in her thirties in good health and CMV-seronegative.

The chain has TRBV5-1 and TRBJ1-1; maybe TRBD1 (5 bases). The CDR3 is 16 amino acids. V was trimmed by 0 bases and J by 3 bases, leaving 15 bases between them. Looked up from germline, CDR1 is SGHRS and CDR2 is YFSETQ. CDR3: CASSLVQGSRDTEAFF. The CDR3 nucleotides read TGCGCCAGCAGCTTGGTGCAGGGCAGCCGTGACACTGAAGCTTTCTTT. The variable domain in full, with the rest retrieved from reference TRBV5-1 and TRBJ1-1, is KAGVTQTPRYLIKTRGQQVTLSCSPISGHRSVSWYQQTPGQGLQFLFEYFSETQRNKGNFPGRFSGRQFSNSRSEMNVSTLELGDSALYLCASSLVQGSRDTEAFFGQGTRLTVV.

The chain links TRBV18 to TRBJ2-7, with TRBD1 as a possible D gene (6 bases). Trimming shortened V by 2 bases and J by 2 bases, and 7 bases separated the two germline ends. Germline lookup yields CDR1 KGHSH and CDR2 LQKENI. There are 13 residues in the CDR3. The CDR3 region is CASSPGTPYEQYF. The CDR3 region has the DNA TGTGCCAGCTCACCAGGGACACCCTACGAGCAGTACTTC.

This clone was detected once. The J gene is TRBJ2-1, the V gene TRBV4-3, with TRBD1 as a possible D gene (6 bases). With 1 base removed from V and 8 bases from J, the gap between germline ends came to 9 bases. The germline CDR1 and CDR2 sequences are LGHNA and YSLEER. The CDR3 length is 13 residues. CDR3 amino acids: CASSQAQGYEQFF. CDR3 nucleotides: TGCGCCAGCAGCCAAGCACAGGGATATGAGCAGTTCTTC.

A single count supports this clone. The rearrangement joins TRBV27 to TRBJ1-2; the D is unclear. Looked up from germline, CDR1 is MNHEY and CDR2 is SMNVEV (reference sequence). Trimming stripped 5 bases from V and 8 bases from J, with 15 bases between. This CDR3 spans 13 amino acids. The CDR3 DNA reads TGTGCCAGCAGTGACTTTGGATTGCGGGGCTACACCTTC. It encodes CASSDFGLRGYTF.

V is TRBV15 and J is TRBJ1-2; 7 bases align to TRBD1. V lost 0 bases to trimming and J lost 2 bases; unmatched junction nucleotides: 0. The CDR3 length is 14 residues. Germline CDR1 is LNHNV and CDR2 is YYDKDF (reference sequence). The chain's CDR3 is CATSRDRGNYGYTF. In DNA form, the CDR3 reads TGTGCCACCAGCAGAGACAGGGGGAACTATGGCTACACCTTC.

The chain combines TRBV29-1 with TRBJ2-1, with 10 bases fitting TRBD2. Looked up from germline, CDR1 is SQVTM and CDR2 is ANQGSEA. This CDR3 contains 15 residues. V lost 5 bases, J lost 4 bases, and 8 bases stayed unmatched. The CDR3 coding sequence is TGCAGCGTTCGCTTCCTAGCGGGGGTTTACAATGAGCAGTTCTTC. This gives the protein CSVRFLAGVYNEQFF.

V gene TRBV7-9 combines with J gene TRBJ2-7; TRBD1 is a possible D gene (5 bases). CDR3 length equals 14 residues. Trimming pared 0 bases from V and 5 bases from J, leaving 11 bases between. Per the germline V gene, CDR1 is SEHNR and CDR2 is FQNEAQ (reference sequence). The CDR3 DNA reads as TGTGCCAGCAGCTTAGCTGCAGGGTTAAACGAGCAGTACTTC. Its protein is CASSLAAGLNEQYF.

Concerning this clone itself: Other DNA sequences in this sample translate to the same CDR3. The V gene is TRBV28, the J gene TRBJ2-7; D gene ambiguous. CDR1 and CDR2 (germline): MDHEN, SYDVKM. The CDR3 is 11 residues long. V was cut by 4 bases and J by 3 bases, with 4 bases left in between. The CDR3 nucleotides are TGTGCCAGCAGTTCAGGCTACGAGCAGTACTTC. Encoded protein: CASSSGYEQYF.

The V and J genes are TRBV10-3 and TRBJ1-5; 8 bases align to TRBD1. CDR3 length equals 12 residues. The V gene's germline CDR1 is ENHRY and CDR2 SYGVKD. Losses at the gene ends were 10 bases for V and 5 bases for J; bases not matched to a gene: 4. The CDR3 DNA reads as TGTGCCACTGGGACAGGCGATCAGCCCCAGCATTTT. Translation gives CATGTGDQPQHF.

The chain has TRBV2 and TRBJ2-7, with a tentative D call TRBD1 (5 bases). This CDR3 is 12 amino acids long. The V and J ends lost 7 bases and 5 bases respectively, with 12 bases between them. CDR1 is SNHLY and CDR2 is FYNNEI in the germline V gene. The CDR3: CASTQGRNEQYF. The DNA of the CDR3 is TGTGCCAGCACCCAGGGAAGGAACGAGCAGTACTTC.

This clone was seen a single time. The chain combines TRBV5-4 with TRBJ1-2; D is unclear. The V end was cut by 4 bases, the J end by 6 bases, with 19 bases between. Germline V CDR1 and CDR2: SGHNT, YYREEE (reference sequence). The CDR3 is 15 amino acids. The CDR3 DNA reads TGTGCCAGCAGCCAGGACCGAGGGCGCCAGGATGGCTACACCTTC. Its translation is CASSQDRGRQDGYTF. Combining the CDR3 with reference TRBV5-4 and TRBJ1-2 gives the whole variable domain ETGVTQSPTHLIKTRGQQVTLRCSSQSGHNTVSWYQQALGQGPQFIFQYYREEENGRGNFPPRFSGLQFPNYSSELNVNALELDDSALYLCASSQDRGRQDGYTFGSGTRLTVV.

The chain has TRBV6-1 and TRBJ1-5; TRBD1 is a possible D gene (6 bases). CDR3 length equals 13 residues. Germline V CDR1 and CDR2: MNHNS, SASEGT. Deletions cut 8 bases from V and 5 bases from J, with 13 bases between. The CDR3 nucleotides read TGTGCCAGCTGGGCAGGGGTGTATCAGCCCCAGCATTTT. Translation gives CASWAGVYQPQHF.

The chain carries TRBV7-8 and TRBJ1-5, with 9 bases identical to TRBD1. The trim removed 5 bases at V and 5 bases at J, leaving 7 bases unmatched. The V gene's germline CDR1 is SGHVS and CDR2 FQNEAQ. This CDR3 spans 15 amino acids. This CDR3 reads CASSLQGARDQPQHF. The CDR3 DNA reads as TGTGCCAGCAGCCTACAGGGGGCTAGGGATCAGCCCCAGCATTTT.

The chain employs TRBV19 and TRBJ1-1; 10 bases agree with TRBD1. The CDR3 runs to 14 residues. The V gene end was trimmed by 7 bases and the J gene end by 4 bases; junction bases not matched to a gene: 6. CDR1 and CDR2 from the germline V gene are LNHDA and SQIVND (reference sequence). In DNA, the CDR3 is TGTGCCAGTATCGACAGGGGGCAAGGCACTGAAGCTTTCTTT. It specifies CASIDRGQGTEAFF.

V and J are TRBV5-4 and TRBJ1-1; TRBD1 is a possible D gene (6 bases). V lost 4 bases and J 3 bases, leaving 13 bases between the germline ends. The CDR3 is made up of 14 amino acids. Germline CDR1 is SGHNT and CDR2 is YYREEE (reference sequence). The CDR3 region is CASSPNRDHTEAFF. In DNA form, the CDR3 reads TGTGCCAGCAGCCCAAACAGGGACCACACTGAAGCTTTCTTT.

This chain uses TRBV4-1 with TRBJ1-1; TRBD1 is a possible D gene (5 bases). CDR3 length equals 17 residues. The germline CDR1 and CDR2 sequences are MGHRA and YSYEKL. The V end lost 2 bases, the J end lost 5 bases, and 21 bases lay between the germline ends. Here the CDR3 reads CASSQPNYGGRKTEAFF. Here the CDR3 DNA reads TGCGCCAGCAGCCAACCCAATTATGGGGGGAGGAAAACTGAAGCTTTCTTT.

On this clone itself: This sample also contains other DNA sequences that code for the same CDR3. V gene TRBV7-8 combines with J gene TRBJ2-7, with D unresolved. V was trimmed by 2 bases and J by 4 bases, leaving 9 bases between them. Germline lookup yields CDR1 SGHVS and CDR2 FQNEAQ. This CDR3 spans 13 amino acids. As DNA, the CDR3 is TGTGCCAGCAGCTTAACCCAGGTATACGAGCAGTACTTC. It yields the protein CASSLTQVYEQYF.

The CDR3, as DNA: TGTGCCAGCAGTTCTCGACAGGGAAGTGGCTACACCTTC. As protein: CASSSRQGSGYTF. The chain couples TRBV27 to TRBJ1-2, with TRBD1 matching 7 bases. The CDR3 is 13 amino acids. Germline V gene data show CDR1 as MNHEY and CDR2 as SMNVEV (reference sequence). V shed 4 bases, J shed 7 bases, and the junction held 6 bases outside the gene matches.

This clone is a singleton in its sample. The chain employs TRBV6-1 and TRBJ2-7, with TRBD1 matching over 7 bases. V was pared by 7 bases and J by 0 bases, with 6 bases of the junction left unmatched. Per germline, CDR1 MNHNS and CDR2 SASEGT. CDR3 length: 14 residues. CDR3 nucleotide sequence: TGTGCCAGCACTTCGGGACAGTTCTCCTACGAGCAGTACTTC. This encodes CASTSGQFSYEQYF.

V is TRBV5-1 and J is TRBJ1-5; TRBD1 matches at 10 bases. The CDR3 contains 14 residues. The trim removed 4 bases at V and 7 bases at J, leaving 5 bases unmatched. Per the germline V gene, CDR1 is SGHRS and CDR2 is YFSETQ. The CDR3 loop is CASSMGTGEQPQHF. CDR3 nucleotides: TGCGCCAGCAGCATGGGGACAGGGGAACAGCCCCAGCATTTT.

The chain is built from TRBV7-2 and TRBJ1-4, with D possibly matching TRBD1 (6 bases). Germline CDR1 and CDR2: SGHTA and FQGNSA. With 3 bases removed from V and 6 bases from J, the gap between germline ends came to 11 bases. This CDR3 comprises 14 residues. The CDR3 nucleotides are TGTGCCAGCAGCTTCCGGGACACGTATGAAAAACTGTTTTTT. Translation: CASSFRDTYEKLFF. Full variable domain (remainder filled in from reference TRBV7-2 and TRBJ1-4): GAGVSQSPSNKVTEKGKDVELRCDPISGHTALYWYRQSLGQGLEFLIYFQGNSAPDKSGLPSDRFSAERTGGSVSTLTIQRTQQEDSAVYLCASSFRDTYEKLFFGSGTQLSVL.